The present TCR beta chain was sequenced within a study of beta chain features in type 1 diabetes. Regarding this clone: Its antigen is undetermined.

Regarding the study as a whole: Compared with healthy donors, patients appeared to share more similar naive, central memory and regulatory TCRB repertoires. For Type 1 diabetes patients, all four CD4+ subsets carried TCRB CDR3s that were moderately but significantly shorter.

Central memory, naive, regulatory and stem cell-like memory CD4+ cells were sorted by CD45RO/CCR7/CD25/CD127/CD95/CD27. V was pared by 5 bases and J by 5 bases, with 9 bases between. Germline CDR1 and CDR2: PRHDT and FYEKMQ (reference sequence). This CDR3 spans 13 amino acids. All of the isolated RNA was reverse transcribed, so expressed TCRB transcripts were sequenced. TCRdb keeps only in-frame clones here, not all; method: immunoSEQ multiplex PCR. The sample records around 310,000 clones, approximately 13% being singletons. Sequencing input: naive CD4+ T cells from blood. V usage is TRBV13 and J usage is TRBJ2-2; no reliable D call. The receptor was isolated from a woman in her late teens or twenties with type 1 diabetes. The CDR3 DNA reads TGTGCCAGCAGCCCCCCCCCGACCGGGGAGCTGTTTTTT. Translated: CASSPPPTGELFF. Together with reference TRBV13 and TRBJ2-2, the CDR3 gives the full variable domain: AAGVIQSPRHLIKEKRETATLKCYPIPRHDTVYWYQQGPGQDPQFLISFYEKMQSDKGSIPDRFSAQQFSDYHSELNMSSLELGDSALYFCASSPPPTGELFFGEGSRLTVL.